This T cell receptor (beta chain) came from a study of cytotoxic CD8 clonotypes in ibrutinib-treated CLL. Germline CDR1 KGHSH, CDR2 LQKENI. The CDR3 extends over 13 amino acids. V lost 3 bases to trimming and J lost 2 bases, with 8 bases between them. Overall study findings and caveats: For progressing versus sustained-remission patients, sampling times were not the same. Public clonotypes, an uncommon group, contracted or remained stable on treatment. Clonality at baseline surpassed age-matched healthy donors and tracked circulating CD8+ T-cell counts.

Libraries were prepared by immunoSEQ multiplex PCR; TCRdb keeps only in-frame clonotypes and omits some of them. The data hold 250,000 to 350,000 clones, with roughly three quarters observed a single time. With regard to this clone: Its antigen is unidentified.

The clonotype was recovered from a human donor with chronic lymphocytic leukemia. The sample was PBMCs, taken at disease progression, from a patient treated with ibrutinib. V usage is TRBV18 and J usage is TRBJ2-7, with D uncertain. The CDR3, as DNA: TGTGCCAGCTCACCGGGGTTGACCTACGAGCAGTACTTC. Its translation is CASSPGLTYEQYF.